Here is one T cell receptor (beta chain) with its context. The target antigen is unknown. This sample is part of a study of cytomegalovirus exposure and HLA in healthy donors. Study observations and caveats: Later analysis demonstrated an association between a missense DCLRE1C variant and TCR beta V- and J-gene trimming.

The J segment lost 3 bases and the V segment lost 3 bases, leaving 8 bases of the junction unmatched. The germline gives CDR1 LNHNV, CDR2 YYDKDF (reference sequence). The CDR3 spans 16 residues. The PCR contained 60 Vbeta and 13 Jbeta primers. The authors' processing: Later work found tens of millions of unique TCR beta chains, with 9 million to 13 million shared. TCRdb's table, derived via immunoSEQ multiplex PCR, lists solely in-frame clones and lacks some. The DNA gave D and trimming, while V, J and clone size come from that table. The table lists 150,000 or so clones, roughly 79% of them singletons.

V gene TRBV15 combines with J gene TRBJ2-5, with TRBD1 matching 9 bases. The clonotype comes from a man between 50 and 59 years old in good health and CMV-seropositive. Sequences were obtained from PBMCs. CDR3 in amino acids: CATSSTPGQGKETQYF. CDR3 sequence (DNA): TGTGCCACCAGCAGCACCCCGGGACAGGGAAAAGAGACCCAGTACTTC.